The clone carrying this TCR beta chain was detected only a few times. The data are from a study of identical twins. The CDR3 covers 12 residues. Germline lookup yields CDR1 DFQATT and CDR2 SNEGSKA (reference sequence). Trimming removed 4 bases from V and 2 bases from J, with 6 bases in between. TCRdb re-derived calls from the 5' RACE reads in MiXCR, one entry per CDR3 protein. There are 450,000 or so distinct CDR3 sequences in the sample; 12% to 15% occur only once, and about 0.52% lies in the top ten. This same sample was also taken into another study, of yellow fever vaccine responses in identical twins.

The V call is TRBV20-1, the J call TRBJ2-1, with D unresolved. This TCR came from a woman between 18 and 29 years old in good health. The sequenced material came from CD4+ T cells sorted from blood. DNA for the CDR3: TGCAGTGCTATTAACGCCTACAATGAGCAGTTCTTC. It translates to CSAINAYNEQFF.